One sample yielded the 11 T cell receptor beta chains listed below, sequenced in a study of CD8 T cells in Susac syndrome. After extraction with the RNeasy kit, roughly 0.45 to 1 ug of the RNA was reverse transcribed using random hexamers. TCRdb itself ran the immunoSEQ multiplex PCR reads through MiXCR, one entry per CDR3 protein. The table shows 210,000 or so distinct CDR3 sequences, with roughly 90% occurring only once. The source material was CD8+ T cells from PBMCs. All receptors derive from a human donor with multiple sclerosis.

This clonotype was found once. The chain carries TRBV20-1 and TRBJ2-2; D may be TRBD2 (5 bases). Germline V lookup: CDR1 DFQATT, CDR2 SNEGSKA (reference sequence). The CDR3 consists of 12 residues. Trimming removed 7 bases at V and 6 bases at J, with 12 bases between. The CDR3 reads CSGASLAGELFF. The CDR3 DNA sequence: TGCAGTGGCGCTAGCCTAGCCGGGGAGCTGTTTTTT.

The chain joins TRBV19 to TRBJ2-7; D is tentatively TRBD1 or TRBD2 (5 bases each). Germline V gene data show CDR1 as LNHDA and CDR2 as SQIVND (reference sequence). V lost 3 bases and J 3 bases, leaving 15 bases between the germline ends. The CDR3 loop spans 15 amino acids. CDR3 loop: CASSISSGGGYEQYF. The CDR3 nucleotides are TGTGCCAGTAGTATCAGCAGTGGGGGTGGCTACGAGCAGTACTTC.

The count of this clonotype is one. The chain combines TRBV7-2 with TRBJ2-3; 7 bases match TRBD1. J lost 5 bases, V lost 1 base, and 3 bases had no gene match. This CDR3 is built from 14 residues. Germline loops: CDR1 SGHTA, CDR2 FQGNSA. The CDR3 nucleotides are TGTGCCAGCAGCTTAGGGACAGGAGGAGATACGCAGTATTTT. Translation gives CASSLGTGGDTQYF. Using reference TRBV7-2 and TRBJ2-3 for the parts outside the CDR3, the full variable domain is GAGVSQSPSNKVTEKGKDVELRCDPISGHTALYWYRQSLGQGLEFLIYFQGNSAPDKSGLPSDRFSAERTGGSVSTLTIQRTQQEDSAVYLCASSLGTGGDTQYFGPGTRLTVL.

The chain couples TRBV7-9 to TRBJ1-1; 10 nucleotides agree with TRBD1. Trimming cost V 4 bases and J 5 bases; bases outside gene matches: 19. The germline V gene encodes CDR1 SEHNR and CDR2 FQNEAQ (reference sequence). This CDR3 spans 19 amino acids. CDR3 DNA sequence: TGTGCCAGCAGCTCCACGTCGACAGGGGGCGAACGAGGGTTGACTGAAGCTTTCTTT. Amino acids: CASSSTSTGGERGLTEAFF.

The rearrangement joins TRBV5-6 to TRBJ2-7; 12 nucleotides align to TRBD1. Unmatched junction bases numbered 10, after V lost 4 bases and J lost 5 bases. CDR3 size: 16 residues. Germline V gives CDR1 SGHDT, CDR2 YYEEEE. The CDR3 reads CASSRGTGGALDEQYF. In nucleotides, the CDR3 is TGTGCCAGCAGCCGAGGGACAGGGGGCGCATTGGACGAGCAGTACTTC.

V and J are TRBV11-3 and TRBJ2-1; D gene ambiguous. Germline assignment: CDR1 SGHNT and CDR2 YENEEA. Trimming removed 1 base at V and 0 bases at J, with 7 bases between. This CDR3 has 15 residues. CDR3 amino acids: CASSLGKGSYNEQFF. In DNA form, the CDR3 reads TGTGCCAGCAGCTTAGGTAAGGGCTCCTACAATGAGCAGTTCTTC.

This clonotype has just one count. CDR3 region: CASSDQTGNSFEAFF. For the CDR3, the DNA is TGTGCCAGCAGTGACCAGACAGGAAATTCTTTTGAAGCTTTCTTT. This chain joins TRBV11-3 and TRBJ1-1, with a possible D match to TRBD1 (6 bases). Germline loops: CDR1 SGHNT, CDR2 YENEEA. The CDR3 totals 15 residues. Trimming shortened V by 6 bases and J by 7 bases, and 21 bases separated the two germline ends.

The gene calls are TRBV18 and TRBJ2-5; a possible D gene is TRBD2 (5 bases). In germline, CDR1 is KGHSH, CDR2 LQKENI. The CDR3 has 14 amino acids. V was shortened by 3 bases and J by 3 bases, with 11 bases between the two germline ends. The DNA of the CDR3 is TGTGCCAGCTCACCTGTGACTAACAAAGAGACCCAGTACTTC. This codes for CASSPVTNKETQYF.

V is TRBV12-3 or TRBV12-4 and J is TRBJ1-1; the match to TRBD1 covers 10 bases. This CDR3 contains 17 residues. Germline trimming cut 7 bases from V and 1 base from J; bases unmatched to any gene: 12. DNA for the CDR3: TGTGCCAGCACTCCGCCCGGGACAGGGGTCGGGAACACTGAAGCTTTCTTT. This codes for CASTPPGTGVGNTEAFF.

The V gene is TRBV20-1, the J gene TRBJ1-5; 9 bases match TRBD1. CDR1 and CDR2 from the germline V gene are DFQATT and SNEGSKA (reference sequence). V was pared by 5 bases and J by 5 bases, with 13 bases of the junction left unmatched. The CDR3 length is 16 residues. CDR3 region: CSAALIRDRAYQPQHF. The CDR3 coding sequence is TGCAGTGCTGCCTTAATCCGGGACAGGGCCTATCAGCCCCAGCATTTT.

The CDR3 DNA is TGTGCCAGCAGCTTCGCCCGTGATTCACCCCTCCACTTT. Amino acid sequence: CASSFARDSPLHF. V and J are TRBV13 and TRBJ1-6; D gene ambiguous. The ends were cut back, 3 bases at V and 8 bases at J, with 8 bases in the middle. CDR1 is PRHDT and CDR2 is FYEKMQ in the germline V gene (reference sequence). The length of the CDR3 is 13 residues. The complete variable domain, with remaining parts taken from reference TRBV13 and TRBJ1-6, reads AAGVIQSPRHLIKEKRETATLKCYPIPRHDTVYWYQQGPGQDPQFLISFYEKMQSDKGSIPDRFSAQQFSDYHSELNMSSLELGDSALYFCASSFARDSPLHFGNGTRLTVT.